A single T cell receptor beta chain is shown here with its context. Its antigen is unidentified. CDR1 and CDR2 from the germline V gene are WNHNN and SYGVQD (reference sequence). Trimming removed 4 bases at V and 7 bases at J, with 14 bases between. The CDR3 has 14 amino acids. PCR employed 60 Vbeta and 13 Jbeta primers. Profiled with immunoSEQ multiplex PCR; TCRdb holds only in-frame clones, not every one. The table has fewer than 250,000 clones, around 87% seen once; the top ten hold about 1%. The data were taken from a study of cytomegalovirus exposure and HLA in healthy donors. Study-wide findings and caveats: The study flagged 150 to 200 TCR beta chains as cytomegalovirus-associated. CMV serostatus stood as the only immune exposure information on hand. The analysis excluded some indistinguishable V segments, including TRBV6-2 and TRBV6-3. According to an earlier analysis, most TCR beta V segments yielded productive rearrangements about 90% or about 30% of the time.

The sequenced sample consisted of PBMCs. This receptor was identified in a boy between 2 and 10 years old in good health and CMV-seronegative. The chain uses TRBV10-1 and TRBJ1-5; D is possibly TRBD1 (6 bases). Here the CDR3 reads CASSAGTGRQPQHF. In nucleotides, the CDR3 is TGCGCCAGCAGTGCGGGAACAGGGCGCCAGCCCCAGCATTTT.